A selection of T cell receptor beta chains follows, all from one sample in a study of T-cell reconstitution after alpha-beta-depleted transplantation in children. TCRdb redid the calling of the PCR reads with MiXCR, one entry per CDR3 protein. The data show some 240,000 distinct CDR3 sequences, 12% seen once. Specimen: PBMCs from the stem cell graft donor, collected from the stem cell graft. The receptors originated from a human donor who donated a stem cell graft to a child with acute lymphoblastic leukemia. Each CDR3 is given with its conserved first and last residue. D genes are given only for firm matches. Clone size is given for some rows only: seen once, a few or many times, or a class if the clone is expanded.

TRBV7-2	many	NA	TRBJ2-5	TGTGCCAGCAGCCGCTCTAGGGACCAAGAGACCCAGTACTTC	CASSRSRDQETQYF
TRBV5-5	few	TRBD1	TRBJ1-2	TGTGCCAGCAGCACTTCCGGGACAGGGGACTATGGCTACACCTTC	CASSTSGTGDYGYTF
TRBV5-1	many	NA	TRBJ1-2	TGCGCCAGCAGCTTGGTCCTTGGTGAATCCTATGGCTACACCTTC	CASSLVLGESYGYTF
TRBV5-6	many	NA	TRBJ2-3	TGTGCCAGCAGCTTGGGTCTTGGGGCAGATACGCAGTATTTT	CASSLGLGADTQYF
TRBV27	many	NA	TRBJ1-5	TGTGCCAGCAGTTTCTCAGGGAGGGGCGAGCTTCGTTATCAGCCCCAGCATTTT	CASSFSGRGELRYQPQHF
TRBV7-2	NA	NA	TRBJ2-3	TGTGCCAGCAGCTTGGCAGGGCTCACAGATACGCAGTATTTT	CASSLAGLTDTQYF
TRBV30	NA	NA	TRBJ1-1	TGTGCCTGGAGTGTCGAGCGGGACACTGAAGCTTTCTTT	CAWSVERDTEAFF
TRBV5-1	few	NA	TRBJ2-3	TGCGCCAGCAGCTTGGATGTAGGGTTCACAGATACGCAGTATTTT	CASSLDVGFTDTQYF
TRBV3-1	many	TRBD2	TRBJ2-1	TGTGCCAGCAGCCACCCACTAGCGGGAGAAGTTGGGCAGTTCTTC	CASSHPLAGEVGQFF
TRBV19	few	NA	TRBJ1-2	TGTGCCAGTAGGGCTAACGGCTACACCTTC	CASRANGYTF
TRBV27	many	TRBD2	TRBJ2-7	TGTGCCAGCAGTTCCGGACTAGGTTCATCCTACGAGCAGTACTTC	CASSSGLGSSYEQYF
TRBV20-1	few	NA	TRBJ1-3	TGCAGTGCTAGAGATCGAGTGTTGGGGGCTGGAAACACCATATATTTT	CSARDRVLGAGNTIYF
TRBV28	many	NA	TRBJ2-4	TGTGCCAGCAGTCCCCAGGTCCCGTGGGAAGGAAACATTCAGTACTTC	CASSPQVPWEGNIQYF
TRBV12-3/TRBV12-4	many	NA	TRBJ1-1	TGTGCCAGCAGCTCAACAACAGGTATGAACACTGAAGCTTTCTTT	CASSSTTGMNTEAFF
TRBV7-8	many	TRBD2	TRBJ2-5	TGTGCCAGCAGCTTAGGTAGCGGGGGTCTTAAGGGGACCCAGTACTTC	CASSLGSGGLKGTQYF
TRBV6-5	many	TRBD2	TRBJ2-1	TGTGCCAGCAGTTACCGGGGGCTAGCGGGGCCCTACAATGAGCAGTTCTTC	CASSYRGLAGPYNEQFF
TRBV11-3	many	NA	TRBJ2-3	TGTGCCAGCAGCCCGCCCCAAGACAGGGATACGCAGTATTTT	CASSPPQDRDTQYF
TRBV5-1	many	TRBD1	TRBJ1-1	TGCGCCAGCAGCTGGGGGACAGGGAAGAACACTGAAGCTTTCTTT	CASSWGTGKNTEAFF
TRBV27	many	NA	TRBJ1-4	TGTGCCAGCGGGCGGCCTAATGAAAAACTGTTTTTT	CASGRPNEKLFF
TRBV7-3	medium-sized	NA	TRBJ2-7	TGTGCCAGCAGCTCGACGGGTTACGAGCAGTACTTC	CASSSTGYEQYF
TRBV11-1	many	NA	TRBJ1-4	TGTGCCAGCAGCTTAGGCCCACCCTTGGGGCGCGGAACTAATGAAAAACTGTTTTTT	CASSLGPPLGRGTNEKLFF
TRBV10-3	many	NA	TRBJ2-7	TGTGCCACCTTCAGGACCGGAGACTACGAGCAGTACTTC	CATFRTGDYEQYF
TRBV4-2	many	TRBD1	TRBJ1-4	TGTGCCAGCAGCAGCCAAGCGGGACAGCATAATGAAAAACTGTTTTTT	CASSSQAGQHNEKLFF
TRBV6-1	many	TRBD2	TRBJ2-1	TGTGCCAGCAGTGATCGGGGACTAGCGGGAGATAGGAATGAGCAGTTCTTC	CASSDRGLAGDRNEQFF
TRBV28	many	NA	TRBJ2-7	TGTGCCAGCAGTTTTCAGGGAATCGGTATCTACGAGCAGTACTTC	CASSFQGIGIYEQYF
TRBV20-1	many	NA	TRBJ1-1	TGCAGTGCCGCCAGGGTTAACACTGAAGCTTTCTTT	CSAARVNTEAFF
TRBV24-1	few	TRBD1	TRBJ2-1	TGTGCCACCAGTGACCCCGGGACAGGCAGAAATGAGCAGTTCTTC	CATSDPGTGRNEQFF
TRBV15	few	NA	TRBJ2-3	TGTGCCACCAGCTTAACCTTTGGAGATACGCAGTATTTT	CATSLTFGDTQYF
TRBV20-1	few	NA	TRBJ2-7	TGCAGTGCTACCCGGACGAGCTCCTACGAGCAGTACTTC	CSATRTSSYEQYF
TRBV28	many	NA	TRBJ1-5	TGTGCCAGCCGCCGGGGTAGCAATCAGCCCCAGCATTTT	CASRRGSNQPQHF
TRBV30	few	NA	TRBJ1-6	TGTGCCTGGCGCCCGTGGGAGTTGTCACCCCTCCACTTT	CAWRPWELSPLHF
TRBV28	many	NA	TRBJ1-6	TGTGCCAGCAGCCGACAGCAAATTGGGGTTTTACCCCTCCACTTT	CASSRQQIGVLPLHF
TRBV4-2	many	NA	TRBJ1-6	TGTGCCAGCAGCCAAAATTCACCCCTCCACTTT	CASSQNSPLHF
TRBV6-6	many	NA	TRBJ2-5	TGTGCCAGCAATCACCTTAGGGAGACCCAGTACTTC	CASNHLRETQYF
TRBV10-3	many	TRBD1	TRBJ2-7	TGTGCCATCAGTTTACAGGGGGAGCAGTACTTC	CAISLQGEQYF
TRBV5-1	many	NA	TRBJ1-2	TGCGCCAGCAGCTTGGCGGGGGCGGCTTATGGCTACACCTTC	CASSLAGAAYGYTF
TRBV15	many	NA	TRBJ1-2	TGTGCCACCAGCAGAGAGGCGGGGGCATCGGAAGGCTACACCTTC	CATSREAGASEGYTF
TRBV9	many	NA	TRBJ2-6	TGTGCCAGCAGCCCCCAAGGTGGGGGGGCCAACGTCCTGACTTTC	CASSPQGGGANVLTF
TRBV29-1	once	NA	TRBJ1-1	TGCAGCGTTGAAGTCTCCGGGACTTTGAGCACTGAAGCTTTCTTT	CSVEVSGTLSTEAFF
TRBV9	many	NA	TRBJ2-5	TGTGCCAGCAGCGTAGCGGACAGCACAGAGACCCAGTACTTC	CASSVADSTETQYF
TRBV7-2	few	NA	TRBJ1-5	TGTGCCAGCAGCCCCACCGCGGGGGGAAGGAGCAATCAGCCCCAGCATTTT	CASSPTAGGRSNQPQHF
TRBV3-1	few	TRBD2	TRBJ2-1	TGTGCCAGCACCCAAGAAGGGACTAGCGGGTGGAGTTTCTACAATGAGCAGTTCTTC	CASTQEGTSGWSFYNEQFF
TRBV5-1	many	NA	TRBJ2-1	TGCGCCAGCAGAATGGGGGAGGCCTACAATGAGCAGTTCTTC	CASRMGEAYNEQFF
TRBV2	many	NA	TRBJ2-7	TGTGCCAGCAGTGAAAGGGACACCCGGAGGGGGAACGAGCAGTACTTC	CASSERDTRRGNEQYF